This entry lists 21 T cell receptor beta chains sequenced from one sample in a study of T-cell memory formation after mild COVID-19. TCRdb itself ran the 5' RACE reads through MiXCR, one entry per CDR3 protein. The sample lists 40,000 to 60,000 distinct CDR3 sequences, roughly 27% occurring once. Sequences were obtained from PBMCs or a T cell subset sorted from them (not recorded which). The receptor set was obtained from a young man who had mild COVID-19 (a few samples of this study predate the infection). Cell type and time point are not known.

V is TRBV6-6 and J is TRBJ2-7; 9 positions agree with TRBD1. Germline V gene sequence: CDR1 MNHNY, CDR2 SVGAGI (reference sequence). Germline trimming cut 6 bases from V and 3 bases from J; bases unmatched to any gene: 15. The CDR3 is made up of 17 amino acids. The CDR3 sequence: CASSPLRQGQGYYEQYV. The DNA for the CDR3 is TGTGCCAGCAGCCCTTTAAGGCAGGGACAGGGTTACTACGAGCAGTACGTC.

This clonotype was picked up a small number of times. The CDR3 DNA is TGTGCCAGCAGCCCTGAGTTCGATGACGCTGTTACGCAGTATTTT. As protein: CASSPEFDDAVTQYF. V and J are TRBV7-2 and TRBJ2-3; D ambiguous. The CDR3 is 15 residues long. The germline gives CDR1 SGHTA, CDR2 FQGNSA. Trimming left V 5 bases short and J 8 bases short, with 20 bases between.

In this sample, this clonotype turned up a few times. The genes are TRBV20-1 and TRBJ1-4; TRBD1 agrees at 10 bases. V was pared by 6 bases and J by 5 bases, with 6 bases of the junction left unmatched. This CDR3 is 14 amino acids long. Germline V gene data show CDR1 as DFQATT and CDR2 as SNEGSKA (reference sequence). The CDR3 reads CSAESTGGNEKLFF. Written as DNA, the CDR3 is TGCAGTGCGGAGTCGACAGGGGGCAATGAAAAACTGTTTTTT.

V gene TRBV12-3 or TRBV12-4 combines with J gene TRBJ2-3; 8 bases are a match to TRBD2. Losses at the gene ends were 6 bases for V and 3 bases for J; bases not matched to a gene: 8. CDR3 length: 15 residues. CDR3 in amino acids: CASSEAGVRTDTQYF. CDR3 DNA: TGTGCCAGCAGCGAAGCGGGGGTCCGGACAGATACGCAGTATTTT.

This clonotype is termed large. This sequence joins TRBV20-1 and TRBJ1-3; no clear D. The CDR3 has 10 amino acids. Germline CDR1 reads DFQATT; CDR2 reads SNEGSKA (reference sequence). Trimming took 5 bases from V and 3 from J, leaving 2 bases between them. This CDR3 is CSARGNTIYF. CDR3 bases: TGCAGTGCTCGTGGAAACACCATATATTTT.

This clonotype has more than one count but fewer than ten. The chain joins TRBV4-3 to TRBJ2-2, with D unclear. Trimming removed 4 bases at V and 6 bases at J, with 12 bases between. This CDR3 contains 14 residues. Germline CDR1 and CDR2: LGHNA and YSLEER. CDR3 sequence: CASSPGVGSGELFF. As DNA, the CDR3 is TGCGCCAGCAGCCCTGGGGTTGGCTCCGGGGAGCTGTTTTTT.

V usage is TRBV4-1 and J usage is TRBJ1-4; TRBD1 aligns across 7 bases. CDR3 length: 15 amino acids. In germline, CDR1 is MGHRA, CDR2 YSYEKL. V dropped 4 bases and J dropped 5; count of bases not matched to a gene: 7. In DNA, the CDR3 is TGCGCCAGCAGCCCTTGGGACAGCAGGAATGAAAAACTGTTTTTT. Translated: CASSPWDSRNEKLFF.

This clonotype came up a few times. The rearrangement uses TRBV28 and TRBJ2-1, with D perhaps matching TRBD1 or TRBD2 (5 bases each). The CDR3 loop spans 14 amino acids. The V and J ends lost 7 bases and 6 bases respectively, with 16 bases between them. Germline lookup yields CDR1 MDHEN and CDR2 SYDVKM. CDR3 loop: CASILRGSINEQFF. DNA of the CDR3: TGTGCCAGCATCCTCCGGGGCTCCATCAATGAGCAGTTCTTC.

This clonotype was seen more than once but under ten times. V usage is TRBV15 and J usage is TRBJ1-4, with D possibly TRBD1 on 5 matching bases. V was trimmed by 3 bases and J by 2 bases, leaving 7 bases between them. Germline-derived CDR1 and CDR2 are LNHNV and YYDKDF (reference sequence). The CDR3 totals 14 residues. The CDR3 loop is CATSRRGTNEKLFF. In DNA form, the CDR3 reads TGTGCCACCAGCAGGAGGGGTACTAATGAAAAACTGTTTTTT.

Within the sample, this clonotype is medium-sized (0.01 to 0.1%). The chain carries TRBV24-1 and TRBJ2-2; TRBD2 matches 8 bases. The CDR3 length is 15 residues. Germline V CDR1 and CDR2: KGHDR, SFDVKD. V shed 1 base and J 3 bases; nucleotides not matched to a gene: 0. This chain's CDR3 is CATSDLAGDTGELFF. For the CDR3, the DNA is TGTGCCACCAGTGATTTAGCGGGGGACACCGGGGAGCTGTTTTTT.

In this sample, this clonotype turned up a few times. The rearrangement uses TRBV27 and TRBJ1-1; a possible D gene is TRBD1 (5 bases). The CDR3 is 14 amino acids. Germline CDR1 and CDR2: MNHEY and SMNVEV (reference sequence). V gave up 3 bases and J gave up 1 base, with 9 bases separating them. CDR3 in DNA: TGTGCCAGCAGTTTTGGCGGGACGAACACTGAAGCTTTCTTT. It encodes CASSFGGTNTEAFF.

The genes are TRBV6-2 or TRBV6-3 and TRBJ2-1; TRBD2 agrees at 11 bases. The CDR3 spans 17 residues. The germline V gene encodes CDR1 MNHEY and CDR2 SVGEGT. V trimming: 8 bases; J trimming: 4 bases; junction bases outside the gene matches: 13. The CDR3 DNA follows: TGTGCCAGCGAGGGAAATCCGGGACTAGCGGATTACAATGAGCAGTTCTTC. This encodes CASEGNPGLADYNEQFF.

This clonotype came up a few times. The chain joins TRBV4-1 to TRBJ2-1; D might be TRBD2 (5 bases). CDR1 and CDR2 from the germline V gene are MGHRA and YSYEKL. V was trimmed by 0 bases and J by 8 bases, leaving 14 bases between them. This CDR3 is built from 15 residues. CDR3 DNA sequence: TGCGCCAGCAGCCAAGACCGGCCAACGAGGGATGAGCAGTTCTTC. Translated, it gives CASSQDRPTRDEQFF.

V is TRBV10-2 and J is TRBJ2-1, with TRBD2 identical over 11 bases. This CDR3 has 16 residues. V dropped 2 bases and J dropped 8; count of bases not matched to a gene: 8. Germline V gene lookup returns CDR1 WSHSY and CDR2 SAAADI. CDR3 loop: CASSETLAGGSDEQFF. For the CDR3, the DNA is TGCGCCAGCAGTGAGACGTTAGCGGGGGGGTCTGATGAGCAGTTCTTC.

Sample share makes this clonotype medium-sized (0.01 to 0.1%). Written as DNA, the CDR3 is TGCGCCGTACTCCGGGACAATTACAATGAGCAGTTCTTC. It translates to CAVLRDNYNEQFF. The chain combines TRBV10-2 with TRBJ2-1, with D tentatively TRBD1 (6 bases). Germline assignment: CDR1 WSHSY and CDR2 SAAADI. V was pared by 11 bases and J by 4 bases, with 15 bases between. This CDR3 is built from 13 residues.

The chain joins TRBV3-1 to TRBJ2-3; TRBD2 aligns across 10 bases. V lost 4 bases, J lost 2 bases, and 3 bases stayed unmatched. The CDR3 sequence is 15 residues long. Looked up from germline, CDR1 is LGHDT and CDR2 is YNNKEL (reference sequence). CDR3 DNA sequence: TGTGCCAGCAGCCCTAGCGGGGGTCCCACAGATACGCAGTATTTT. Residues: CASSPSGGPTDTQYF.

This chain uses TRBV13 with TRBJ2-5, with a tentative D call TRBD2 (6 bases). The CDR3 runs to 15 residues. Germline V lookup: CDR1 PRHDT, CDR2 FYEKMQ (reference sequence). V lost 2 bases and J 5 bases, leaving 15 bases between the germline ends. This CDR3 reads CASSLSGEGMETQYF. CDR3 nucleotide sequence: TGTGCCAGCAGCTTATCGGGGGAAGGGATGGAGACCCAGTACTTC. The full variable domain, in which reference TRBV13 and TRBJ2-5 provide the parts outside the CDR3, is AAGVIQSPRHLIKEKRETATLKCYPIPRHDTVYWYQQGPGQDPQFLISFYEKMQSDKGSIPDRFSAQQFSDYHSELNMSSLELGDSALYFCASSLSGEGMETQYFGPGTRLLVL.

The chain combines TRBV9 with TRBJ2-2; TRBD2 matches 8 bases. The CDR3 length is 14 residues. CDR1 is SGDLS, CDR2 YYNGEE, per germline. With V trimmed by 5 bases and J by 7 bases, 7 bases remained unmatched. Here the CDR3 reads CASRTGGLNGELFF. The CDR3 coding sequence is TGTGCCAGCAGGACGGGGGGGCTCAACGGGGAGCTGTTTTTT.

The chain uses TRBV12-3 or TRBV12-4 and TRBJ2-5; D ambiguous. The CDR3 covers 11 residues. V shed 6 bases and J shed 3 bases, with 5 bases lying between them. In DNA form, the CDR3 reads TGTGCCAGCAGCCTAAAAGAGACCCAGTACTTC. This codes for CASSLKETQYF.

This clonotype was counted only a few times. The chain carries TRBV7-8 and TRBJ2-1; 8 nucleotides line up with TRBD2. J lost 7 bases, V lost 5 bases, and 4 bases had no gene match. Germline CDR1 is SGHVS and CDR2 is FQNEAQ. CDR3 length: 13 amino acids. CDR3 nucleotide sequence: TGTGCCAGCAGCCGGGGGGGAAAAAATGAGCAGTTCTTC. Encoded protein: CASSRGGKNEQFF.

CDR3 residues: CASSWTGKGTEAFF. DNA for the CDR3: TGTGCCAGCAGCTGGACAGGGAAGGGGACTGAAGCTTTCTTT. This chain links TRBV6-5 with TRBJ1-1; 8 bases map to TRBD1. V lost 6 bases to trimming and J lost 5 bases; unmatched junction nucleotides: 8. The CDR3 covers 14 residues. Germline lookup yields CDR1 MNHEY and CDR2 SVGAGI.